This is a list of T cell receptor beta chains from one sample in a study of Graves' ophthalmopathy and Graves' hyperthyroidism. TCRdb reprocessed the multiplex PCR reads via MiXCR and lists one record per CDR3 protein. Of tens of thousands of distinct CDR3 sequences in the sample, over 40% were seen once. Material: peripheral blood. The receptors derive from an adult man with Graves' ophthalmopathy. Both conserved end residues are part of each CDR3. Each record gives: D gene, clone size, J gene, V gene, CDR3 DNA, CDR3 protein. The D gene is left open where the match is weak. Clone sizes are given selectively: once, few, many, or a class where the clone is expanded.

TRBD2,once,TRBJ2-7,TRBV25-1,TGTGCCAGCAGTGAATCCCTCATAGCGGGAGGATCCTACGAGCAGTACTTC,CASSESLIAGGSYEQYF
.,.,TRBJ2-3,TRBV20-1,TGCAGTGCTTTTTCGATGGATACGCAGTATTTT,CSAFSMDTQYF
TRBD2,.,TRBJ2-3,TRBV7-9,TGTGCCAGCAGGACGGGGGGTAGCACAGATACGCAGTATTTT,CASRTGGSTDTQYF
TRBD1,many,TRBJ1-2,TRBV3-1,TGTGCCAGCAGCCTACACAGGGGAGATCGTGGCTACACCTTC,CASSLHRGDRGYTF
.,.,TRBJ1-1,TRBV4-3,TGCGCCAGCAGCCAAGGGAGGGGCAGCGGAGTGAACACTGAAGCTTTCTTT,CASSQGRGSGVNTEAFF
.,.,TRBJ2-5,TRBV6-5,TGTGCCAGCACGTTAGTAGAGACCCAGTACTTC,CASTLVETQYF
.,.,TRBJ1-5,TRBV20-1,TGCAGTGCTAGAGATCGACATACCGGACGGGGGGCAGGCCAACCCCAGCATTTT,CSARDRHTGRGAGQPQHF
.,.,TRBJ1-6,TRBV19,TGTGCCAGTAGTGACCCAGGGGCGGGTGGATCACCCCTCCACTTT,CASSDPGAGGSPLHF
TRBD1,.,TRBJ1-6,TRBV14,TGTGCCAGCAGCCGTCGACAGGGCGGTATTAATTCACCCCTCCACTTT,CASSRRQGGINSPLHF
.,many,TRBJ1-5,TRBV6-5,TGTGCCAGCAGACCCACGGGACGTCAGCATCAGCCCCAGCATTTT,CASRPTGRQHQPQHF
.,.,TRBJ2-1,TRBV7-3,TGTACCAGCAGCTTAAGTGCGGGCACCTACAATGAGCAGTTCTTC,CTSSLSAGTYNEQFF
.,.,TRBJ1-6,TRBV5-1,TGTGCCAGCAGCTTGCACGTCGGGGTATCTAATTCACCCCTCCACTTT,CASSLHVGVSNSPLHF
.,.,TRBJ1-2,TRBV20-1,TGCGGCCCTAGCAAACCTTCGGGAACCTTC,CGPSKPSGTF
.,few,TRBJ2-1,TRBV25-1,TGTGCCAGCAGTGAATATCTTGTCGCAGGGGAGCAGTTCTTC,CASSEYLVAGEQFF
.,many,TRBJ2-1,TRBV3-1,TGTGCCAGCAGACGTGAGAACAATGAGCAGTTCTTC,CASRRENNEQFF
TRBD2,many,TRBJ2-1,TRBV20-1,TGCAGTGCTCCCGGGACTAGCGGGAGATCCGCCTCCAATGAGCAGTTCTTC,CSAPGTSGRSASNEQFF
.,medium-sized,TRBJ2-1,TRBV13,TGTGCCAGCAGCTTAAACAATGAGCAGTTCTTC,CASSLNNEQFF
.,.,TRBJ1-1,TRBV6-1,TGTGCCAGTAGTTACTTCACAGAGAACACTAAAGCTTTCTTT,CASSYFTENTKAFF
.,many,TRBJ2-1,TRBV12-3/TRBV12-4,TGTGCCAGCAGTTTGAGTGAGCAGTTCTTC,CASSLSEQFF
.,.,TRBJ2-7,TRBV9,TGTGCCAGCAGCGGCCGGGACAATAACCACGAGCAGTACTTC,CASSGRDNNHEQYF
TRBD1,.,TRBJ2-3,TRBV7-3,TGTGCCAGCAGCCCAGGACAGGGCGGAGATACGCAGTATTTT,CASSPGQGGDTQYF
TRBD1,once,TRBJ1-1,TRBV7-8,TGTGCCAGCAGCTTAGCAGGGGGGGACAGAGAAGCTTTCTTT,CASSLAGGDREAFF
.,many,TRBJ1-4,TRBV7-9,TGTGCCAGCAGCTTAGTATCTAACCGTAATGAAAAACTGTTTTTT,CASSLVSNRNEKLFF
.,.,TRBJ2-2,TRBV15,TGTGCCACCAGCAGAGTAGCAGGAGAGACCGGGGAGCTGTTTTTT,CATSRVAGETGELFF
.,.,TRBJ2-1,TRBV20-1,TGCAGTGCTAGTGGCGAAGAGCAGTTCTTC,CSASGEEQFF
.,medium-sized,TRBJ1-2,TRBV10-2,TGCGCCAGCAGTGAGTCATCAGGACATAACTATGGCTACACCTTC,CASSESSGHNYGYTF
.,many,TRBJ2-3,TRBV6-6,TGTGCAGGAGGCGGGGGCACAGATACGCAGTATTTT,CAGGGGTDTQYF
.,few,TRBJ2-5,TRBV20-1,TGCAGTGCTAGCGGGAATCAAGAGACCCAGTACTTC,CSASGNQETQYF
.,.,TRBJ2-2,TRBV18,TGTGCCAGCTCACCACCCGTAAATGTCGGGGAGCTGTTTTTT,CASSPPVNVGELFF
TRBD2,many,TRBJ2-7,TRBV20-1,TGCAGTGCTCCCGGGACTAGCGGGATTACTGGGCCCGAGCAGTACTTC,CSAPGTSGITGPEQYF
.,once,TRBJ1-2,TRBV19,TGTGCCAGTAGTATTAGCAGGATGAACTATGGCTACACCTTC,CASSISRMNYGYTF
TRBD2,.,TRBJ2-1,TRBV7-2,TGTGCCAGCAGCCAGCTGATGAGCGGGAGGCGCTCCTACAATGAGCAGTTCTTC,CASSQLMSGRRSYNEQFF
TRBD1,many,TRBJ2-6,TRBV6-6,TGTGCCAGCATTTCGGACAGGGGGCTAACTGGGGCCAACGTCCTGACTTTC,CASISDRGLTGANVLTF
TRBD2,.,TRBJ2-7,TRBV7-2,TGTGCCAGCAGCGTTAGCGGGAGCTCCTACGAGCAGTACTTC,CASSVSGSSYEQYF
.,many,TRBJ1-3,TRBV12-3/TRBV12-4,TGTGCCAGCAGAGCGGGACACGGGGGCACCATATATTTT,CASRAGHGGTIYF
.,many,TRBJ2-1,TRBV6-6,TGTGCCAGCAGTTACTCGACTCAGGGTTTCCCTTCCTTC,CASSYSTQGFPSF
TRBD1,.,TRBJ1-2,TRBV19,TGTGCCAGTAGTGCACCCCAGGGGGATGGCTACACCTTC,CASSAPQGDGYTF
.,many,TRBJ2-5,TRBV3-1,TGTGCCAGCAGCCAAGTTCCCCAGGGATCGGAGACCCAGTACTTC,CASSQVPQGSETQYF
TRBD2,.,TRBJ2-7,TRBV7-2,TGTGCCAGCAGCTCCCGGACTAGCAACGAGCAGTACTTC,CASSSRTSNEQYF
.,many,TRBJ2-5,TRBV3-1,TGTGCCAGCAGCCAAGCCCCAACAGGGAAAGAGACCCAGTACTTC,CASSQAPTGKETQYF
.,.,TRBJ2-6,TRBV15,TGTGCCACCAGCAGAGAAGGTGTGTTTGGGGCCAACGTCCTGACTTTC,CATSREGVFGANVLTF
.,many,TRBJ1-5,TRBV6-5,TGTGCCAGCAGTTACTCGGCCAATCAGCCCCAGCATTTT,CASSYSANQPQHF
.,medium-sized,TRBJ2-5,TRBV7-8,TGTGCCAGCAGCTTATATCTACCAGGGCGCCAAGAGACCCAGTACTTC,CASSLYLPGRQETQYF
.,medium-sized,TRBJ2-7,TRBV10-2,TGCGCCAGCAGATCCTACGAGCAGTACTTC,CASRSYEQYF
.,few,TRBJ2-7,TRBV7-9,TGTGCCAGCAGCCAGGGGCGGGGCGCCTACGAGCAGTACTTC,CASSQGRGAYEQYF